The clone carrying this TCR beta chain was counted a single time. The record originates from a study of blood T cell repertoires in COVID-19. The table came from immunoSEQ multiplex PCR; TCRdb's copy has only in-frame clones and leaves some out. This table has more than 150,000 clones, 86% appearing once. The CDR3 has 15 residues. Germline loops: CDR1 MDHEN, CDR2 SYDVKM. V lost 2 bases and J lost 7; bases outside the gene matches: 7. The chain recombines TRBV28 with TRBJ2-2; 7 positions agree with TRBD2. The TCR was taken from a man aged 18-30 years with acute or convalescent COVID-19. The sequencing sample was made of peripheral blood. The CDR3 here is CASSLARGVHGELFF. Here the CDR3 DNA reads TGTGCCAGCAGTTTAGCCCGGGGGGTGCACGGGGAGCTGTTTTTT.